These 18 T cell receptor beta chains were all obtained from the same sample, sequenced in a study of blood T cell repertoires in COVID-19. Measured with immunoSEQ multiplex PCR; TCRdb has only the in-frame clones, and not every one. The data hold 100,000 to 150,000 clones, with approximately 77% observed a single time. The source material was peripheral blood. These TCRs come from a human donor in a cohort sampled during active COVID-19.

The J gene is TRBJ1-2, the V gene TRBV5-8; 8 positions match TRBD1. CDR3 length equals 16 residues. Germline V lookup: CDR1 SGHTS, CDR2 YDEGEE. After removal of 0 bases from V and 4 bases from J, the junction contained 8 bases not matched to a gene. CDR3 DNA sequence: TGTGCCAGCAGCTTGGGGACAGGGTATAGGAGCTATGGCTACACCTTC. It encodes CASSLGTGYRSYGYTF.

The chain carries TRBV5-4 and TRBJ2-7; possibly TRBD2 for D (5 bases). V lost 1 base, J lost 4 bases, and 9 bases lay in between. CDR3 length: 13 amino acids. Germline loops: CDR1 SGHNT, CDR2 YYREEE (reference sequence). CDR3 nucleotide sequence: TGTGCCAGCAGCTTGTTCGGAGGTTACGAGCAGTACTTC. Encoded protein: CASSLFGGYEQYF.

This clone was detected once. This chain's CDR3 is CASSEVPFGQNTEAFF. The DNA of the CDR3 is TGTGCCAGCAGTGAGGTCCCCTTTGGACAGAACACTGAAGCTTTCTTT. The chain is built from TRBV6-1 and TRBJ1-1, with D maybe TRBD1 (5 bases). Germline-derived CDR1 and CDR2 are MNHNS and SASEGT. Trimming cost V 3 bases and J 1 base, with 15 bases left between them. CDR3 length: 16 residues.

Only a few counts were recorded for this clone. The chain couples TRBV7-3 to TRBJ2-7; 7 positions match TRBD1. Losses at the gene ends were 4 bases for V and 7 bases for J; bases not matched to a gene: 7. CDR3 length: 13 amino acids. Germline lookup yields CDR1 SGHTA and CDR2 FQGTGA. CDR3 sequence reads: CASSSGTATEQYF. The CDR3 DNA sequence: TGTGCCAGCAGCTCCGGGACAGCTACTGAGCAGTACTTC.

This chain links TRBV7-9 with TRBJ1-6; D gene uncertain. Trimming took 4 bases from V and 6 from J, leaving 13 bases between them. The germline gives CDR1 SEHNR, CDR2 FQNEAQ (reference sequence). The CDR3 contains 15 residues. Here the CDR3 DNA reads TGTGCCAGCAGCTCGTCCGAGATTTTTAATTCACCCCTCCACTTT. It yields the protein CASSSSEIFNSPLHF.

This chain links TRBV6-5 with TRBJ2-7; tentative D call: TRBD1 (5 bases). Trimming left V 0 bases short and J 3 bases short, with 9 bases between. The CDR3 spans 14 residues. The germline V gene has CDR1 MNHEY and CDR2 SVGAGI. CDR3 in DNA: TGTGCCAGCAGTTACTCGGCAGGGCGCTACGAGCAGTACTTC. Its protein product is CASSYSAGRYEQYF.

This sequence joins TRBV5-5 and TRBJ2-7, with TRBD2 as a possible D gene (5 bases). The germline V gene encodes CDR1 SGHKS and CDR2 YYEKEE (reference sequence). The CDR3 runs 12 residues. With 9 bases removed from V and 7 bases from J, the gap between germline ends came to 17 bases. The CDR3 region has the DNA TGTGCCATTGCGTCGCTGACGGGAGAGCAGTACTTC. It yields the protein CAIASLTGEQYF. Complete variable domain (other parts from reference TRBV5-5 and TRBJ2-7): DAGVTQSPTHLIKTRGQQVTLRCSPISGHKSVSWYQQVLGQGPQFIFQYYEKEERGRGNFPDRFSARQFPNYSSELNVNALLLGDSALYLCAIASLTGEQYFGPGTRLTVT.

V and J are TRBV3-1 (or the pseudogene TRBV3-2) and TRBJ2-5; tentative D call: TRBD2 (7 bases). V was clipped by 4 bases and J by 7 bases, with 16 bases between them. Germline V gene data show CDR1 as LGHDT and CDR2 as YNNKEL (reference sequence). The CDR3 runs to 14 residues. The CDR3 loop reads CASSRGGVDGTQYF. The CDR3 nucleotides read TGTGCCAGCAGCCGAGGGGGGGTGGATGGGACCCAGTACTTC.

The CDR3 coding sequence is TGCGCCAGCAGCCAAGTCTCGACAGGGCTTAACTATGGCTACACCTTC. It specifies CASSQVSTGLNYGYTF. The chain employs TRBV4-1 and TRBJ1-2, with 7 bases matching TRBD1. Germline V lookup: CDR1 MGHRA, CDR2 YSYEKL. The CDR3 consists of 16 residues. The J segment lost 1 base and the V segment lost 1 base, leaving 6 bases of the junction unmatched.

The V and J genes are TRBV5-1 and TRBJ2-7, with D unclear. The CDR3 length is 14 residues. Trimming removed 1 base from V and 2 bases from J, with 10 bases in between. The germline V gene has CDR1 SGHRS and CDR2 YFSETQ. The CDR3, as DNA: TGCGCCAGCAGCTTGTTACAGTCCACCTACGAGCAGTACTTC. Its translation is CASSLLQSTYEQYF.

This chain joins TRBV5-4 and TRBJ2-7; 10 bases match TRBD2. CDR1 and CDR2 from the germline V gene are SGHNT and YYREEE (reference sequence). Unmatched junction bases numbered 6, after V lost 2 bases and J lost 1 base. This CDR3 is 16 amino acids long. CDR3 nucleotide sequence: TGTGCCAGCAGCTTCCTTAGCGGGGGGTTGTCCTACGAGCAGTACTTC. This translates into CASSFLSGGLSYEQYF.

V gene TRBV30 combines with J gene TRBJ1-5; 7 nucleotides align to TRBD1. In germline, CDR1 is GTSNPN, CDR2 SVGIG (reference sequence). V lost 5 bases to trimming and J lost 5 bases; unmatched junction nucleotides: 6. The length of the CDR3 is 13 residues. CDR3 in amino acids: CAWARGLDQPQHF. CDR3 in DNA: TGTGCCTGGGCGAGGGGGCTCGATCAGCCCCAGCATTTT.

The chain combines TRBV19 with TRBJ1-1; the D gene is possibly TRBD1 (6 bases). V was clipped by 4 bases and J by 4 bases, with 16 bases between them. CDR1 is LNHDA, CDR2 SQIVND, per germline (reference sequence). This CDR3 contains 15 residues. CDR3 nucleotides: TGTGCCAGTAGTAACCGACAGGTCTTGGGCACTGAAGCTTTCTTT. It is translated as CASSNRQVLGTEAFF.

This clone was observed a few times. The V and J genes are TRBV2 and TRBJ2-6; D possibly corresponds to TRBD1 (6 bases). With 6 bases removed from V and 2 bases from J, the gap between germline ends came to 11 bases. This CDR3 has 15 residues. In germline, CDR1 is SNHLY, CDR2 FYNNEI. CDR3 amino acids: CASRIQGAGANVLTF. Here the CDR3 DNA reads TGTGCCAGCAGGATACAGGGCGCTGGGGCCAACGTCCTGACTTTC.

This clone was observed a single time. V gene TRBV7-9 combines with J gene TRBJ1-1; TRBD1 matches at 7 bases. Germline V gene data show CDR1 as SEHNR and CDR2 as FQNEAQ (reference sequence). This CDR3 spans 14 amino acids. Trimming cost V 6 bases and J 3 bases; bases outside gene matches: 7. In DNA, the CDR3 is TGTGCCAGCAGGTCCGGACAGGATTACACTGAAGCTTTCTTT. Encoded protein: CASRSGQDYTEAFF.

In DNA form, the CDR3 reads TGTGCCAGCAGTGTTTTCCTACAGGGAGGGGATGAAAAACTGTTTTTT. Its translation is CASSVFLQGGDEKLFF. The chain combines TRBV6-1 with TRBJ1-4; TRBD1 is a possible D gene (6 bases). The length of the CDR3 is 16 residues. Trimming shortened V by 4 bases and J by 6 bases, and 18 bases separated the two germline ends. Germline V gene data show CDR1 as MNHNS and CDR2 as SASEGT.

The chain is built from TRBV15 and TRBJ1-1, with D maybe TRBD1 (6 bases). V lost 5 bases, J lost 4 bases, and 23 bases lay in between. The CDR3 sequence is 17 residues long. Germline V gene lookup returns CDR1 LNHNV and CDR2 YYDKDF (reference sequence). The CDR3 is CATSSSSRFLRGTEAFF. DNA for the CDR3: TGTGCCACCAGCTCTTCCTCAAGGTTCCTCAGGGGCACTGAAGCTTTCTTT.

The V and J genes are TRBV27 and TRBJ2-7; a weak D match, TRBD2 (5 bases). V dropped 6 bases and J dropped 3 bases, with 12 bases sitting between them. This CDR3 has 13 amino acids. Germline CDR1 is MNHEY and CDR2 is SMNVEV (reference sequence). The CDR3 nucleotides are TGTGCCAGCAGCCTGACTATAAACTACGAGCAGTACTTC. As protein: CASSLTINYEQYF.